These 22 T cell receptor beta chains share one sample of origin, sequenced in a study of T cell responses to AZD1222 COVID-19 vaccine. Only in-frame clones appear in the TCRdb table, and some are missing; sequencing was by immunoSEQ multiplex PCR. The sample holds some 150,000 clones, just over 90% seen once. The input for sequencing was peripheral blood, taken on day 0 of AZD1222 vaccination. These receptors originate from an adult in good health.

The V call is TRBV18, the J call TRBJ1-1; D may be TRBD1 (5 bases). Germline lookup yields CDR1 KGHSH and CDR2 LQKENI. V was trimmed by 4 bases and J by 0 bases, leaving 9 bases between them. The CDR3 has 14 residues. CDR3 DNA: TGTGCCAGCTCACAGGACAACCTGAACACTGAAGCTTTCTTT. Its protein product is CASSQDNLNTEAFF. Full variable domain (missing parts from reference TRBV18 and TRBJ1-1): NAGVMQNPRHLVRRRGQEARLRCSPMKGHSHVYWYRQLPEEGLKFMVYLQKENIIDESGMPKERFSAEFPKEGPSILRIQQVVRGDSAAYFCASSQDNLNTEAFFGQGTRLTVV.

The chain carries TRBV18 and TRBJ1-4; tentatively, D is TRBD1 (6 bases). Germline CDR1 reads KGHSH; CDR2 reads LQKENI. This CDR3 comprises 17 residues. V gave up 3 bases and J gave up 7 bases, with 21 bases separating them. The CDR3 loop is CASSPRQATSLFEKLFF. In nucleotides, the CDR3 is TGTGCCAGCTCACCCCGACAGGCGACCTCCCTATTTGAAAAACTGTTTTTT.

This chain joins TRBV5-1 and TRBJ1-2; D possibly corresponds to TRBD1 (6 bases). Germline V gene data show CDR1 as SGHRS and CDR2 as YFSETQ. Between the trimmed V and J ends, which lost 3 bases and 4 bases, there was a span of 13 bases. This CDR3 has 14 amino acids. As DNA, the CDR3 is TGCGCCAGCAGCTCTACCCCGGACAGCTATGGCTACACCTTC. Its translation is CASSSTPDSYGYTF.

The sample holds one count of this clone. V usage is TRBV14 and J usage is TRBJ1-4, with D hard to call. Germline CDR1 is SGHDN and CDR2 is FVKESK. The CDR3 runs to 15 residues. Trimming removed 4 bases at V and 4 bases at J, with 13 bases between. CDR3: CASSPLTGYNEKLFF. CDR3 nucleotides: TGTGCCAGCAGCCCCCTCACGGGGTATAATGAAAAACTGTTTTTT.

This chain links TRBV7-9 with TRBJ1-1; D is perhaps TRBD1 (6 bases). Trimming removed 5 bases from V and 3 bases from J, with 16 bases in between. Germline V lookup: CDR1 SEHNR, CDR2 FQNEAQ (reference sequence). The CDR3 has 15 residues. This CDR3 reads CASSPTQPGDTEAFF. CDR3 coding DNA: TGTGCCAGCAGCCCCACCCAACCAGGGGACACTGAAGCTTTCTTT. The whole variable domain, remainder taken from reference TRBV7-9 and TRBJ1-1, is DTGVSQNPRHKITKRGQNVTFRCDPISEHNRLYWYRQTLGQGPEFLTYFQNEAQLEKSRLLSDRFSAERPKGSFSTLEIQRTEQGDSAMYLCASSPTQPGDTEAFFGQGTRLTVV.

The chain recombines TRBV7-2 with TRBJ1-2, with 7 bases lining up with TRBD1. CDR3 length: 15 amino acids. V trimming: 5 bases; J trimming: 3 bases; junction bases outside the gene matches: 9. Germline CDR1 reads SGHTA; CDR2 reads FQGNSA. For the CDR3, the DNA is TGTGCCAGCAGCGTGGCTTCAGGACAGGACTATGGCTACACCTTC. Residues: CASSVASGQDYGYTF.

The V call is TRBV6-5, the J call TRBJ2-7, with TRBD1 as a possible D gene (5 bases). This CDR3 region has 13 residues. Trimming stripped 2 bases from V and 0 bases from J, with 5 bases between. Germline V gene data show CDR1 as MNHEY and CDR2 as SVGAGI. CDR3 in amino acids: CASSYGASYEQYF. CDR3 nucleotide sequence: TGTGCCAGCAGTTACGGGGCCTCCTACGAGCAGTACTTC.

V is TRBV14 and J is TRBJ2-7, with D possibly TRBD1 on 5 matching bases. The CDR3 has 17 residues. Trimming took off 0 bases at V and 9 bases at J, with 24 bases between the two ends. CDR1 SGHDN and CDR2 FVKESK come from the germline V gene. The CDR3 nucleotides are TGTGCCAGCAGCCAAGATGAGACAGCAGGTATACGGACCGGGCAGTACTTC. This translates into CASSQDETAGIRTGQYF.

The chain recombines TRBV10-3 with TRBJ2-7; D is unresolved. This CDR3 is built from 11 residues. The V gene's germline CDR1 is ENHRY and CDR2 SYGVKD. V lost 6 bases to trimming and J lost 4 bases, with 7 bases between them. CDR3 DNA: TGTGCCATCAGCGCAGGTTACGAGCAGTACTTC. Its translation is CAISAGYEQYF.

The chain's CDR3 is CASSEGLAANTGELFF. The CDR3 DNA is TGTGCCAGCAGCGAGGGACTAGCGGCGAACACCGGGGAGCTGTTTTTT. J is TRBJ2-2 and V is TRBV5-4, with 11 bases that match TRBD2. The CDR3 covers 16 residues. V trimming: 4 bases; J trimming: 0 bases; junction bases outside the gene matches: 2. Germline assignment: CDR1 SGHNT and CDR2 YYREEE (reference sequence). Full variable domain (missing parts from reference TRBV5-4 and TRBJ2-2): ETGVTQSPTHLIKTRGQQVTLRCSSQSGHNTVSWYQQALGQGPQFIFQYYREEENGRGNFPPRFSGLQFPNYSSELNVNALELDDSALYLCASSEGLAANTGELFFGEGSRLTVL.

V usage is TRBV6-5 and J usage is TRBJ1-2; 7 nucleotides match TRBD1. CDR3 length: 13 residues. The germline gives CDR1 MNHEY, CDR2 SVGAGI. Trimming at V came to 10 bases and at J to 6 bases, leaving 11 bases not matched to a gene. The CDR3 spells CAIPNRGRNGYTF. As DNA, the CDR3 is TGTGCCATCCCGAACAGGGGTAGGAATGGCTACACCTTC.

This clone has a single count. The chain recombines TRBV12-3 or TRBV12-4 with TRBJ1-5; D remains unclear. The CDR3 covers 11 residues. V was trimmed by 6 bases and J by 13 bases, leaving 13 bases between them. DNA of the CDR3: TGTGCCAGCAGATTGGACGGTTCGCAGCATTTT. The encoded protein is CASRLDGSQHF.

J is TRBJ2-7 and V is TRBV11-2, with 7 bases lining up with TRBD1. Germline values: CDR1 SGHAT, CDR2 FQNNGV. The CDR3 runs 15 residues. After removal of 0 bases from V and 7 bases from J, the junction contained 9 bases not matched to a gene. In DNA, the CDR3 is TGTGCCAGCAGCTTAGATGTAAGGGGGCTGAGGGAGCAGTACTTC. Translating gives CASSLDVRGLREQYF.

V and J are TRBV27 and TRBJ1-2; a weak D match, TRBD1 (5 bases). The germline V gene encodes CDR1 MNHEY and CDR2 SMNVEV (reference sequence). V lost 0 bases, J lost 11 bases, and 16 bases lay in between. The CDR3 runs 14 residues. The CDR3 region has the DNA TGTGCCAGCAGTTTATCGAGGGACGGACTAGCTTACACCTTC. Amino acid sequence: CASSLSRDGLAYTF.

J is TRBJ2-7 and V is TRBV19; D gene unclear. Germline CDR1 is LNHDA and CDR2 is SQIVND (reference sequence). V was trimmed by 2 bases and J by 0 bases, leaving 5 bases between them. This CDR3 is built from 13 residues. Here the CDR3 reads CASSIKLSYEQYF. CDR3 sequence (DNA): TGTGCCAGTAGTATAAAGCTCTCCTACGAGCAGTACTTC.

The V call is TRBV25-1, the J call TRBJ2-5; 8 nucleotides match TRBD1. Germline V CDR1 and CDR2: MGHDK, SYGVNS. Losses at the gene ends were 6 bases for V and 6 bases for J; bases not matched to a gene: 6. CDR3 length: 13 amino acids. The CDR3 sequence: CASSRGPGKTQYF. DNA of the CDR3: TGTGCCAGCAGCAGGGGGCCAGGGAAGACCCAGTACTTC. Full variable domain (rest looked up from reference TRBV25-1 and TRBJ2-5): EADIYQTPRYLVIGTGKKITLECSQTMGHDKMYWYQQDPGMELHLIHYSYGVNSTEKGDLSSESTVSRIRTEHFPLTLESARPSHTSQYLCASSRGPGKTQYFGPGTRLLVL.

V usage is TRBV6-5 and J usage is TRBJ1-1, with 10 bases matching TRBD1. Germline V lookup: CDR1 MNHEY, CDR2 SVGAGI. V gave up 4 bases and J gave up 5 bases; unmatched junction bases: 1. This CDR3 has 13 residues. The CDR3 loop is CASSWGQGTEAFF. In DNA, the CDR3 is TGTGCCAGCAGTTGGGGACAGGGGACTGAAGCTTTCTTT.

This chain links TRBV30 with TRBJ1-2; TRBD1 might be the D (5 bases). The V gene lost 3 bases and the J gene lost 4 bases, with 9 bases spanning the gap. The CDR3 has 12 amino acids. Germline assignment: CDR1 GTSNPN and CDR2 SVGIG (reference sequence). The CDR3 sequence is CAWSGTPYGYTF. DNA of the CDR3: TGTGCCTGGAGCGGGACCCCCTATGGCTACACCTTC. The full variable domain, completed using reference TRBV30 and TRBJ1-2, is SQTIHQWPATLVQPVGSPLSLECTVEGTSNPNLYWYRQAAGRGLQLLFYSVGIGQISSEVPQNLSASRPQDRQFILSSKKLLLSDSGFYLCAWSGTPYGYTFGSGTRLTVV.

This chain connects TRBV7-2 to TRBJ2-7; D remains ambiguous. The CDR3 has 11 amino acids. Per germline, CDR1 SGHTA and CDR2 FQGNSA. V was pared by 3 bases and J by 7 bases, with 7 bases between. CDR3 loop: CASSFLTEQYF. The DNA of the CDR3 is TGTGCCAGCAGCTTCCTTACAGAGCAGTACTTC. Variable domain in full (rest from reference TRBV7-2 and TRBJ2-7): GAGVSQSPSNKVTEKGKDVELRCDPISGHTALYWYRQSLGQGLEFLIYFQGNSAPDKSGLPSDRFSAERTGGSVSTLTIQRTQQEDSAVYLCASSFLTEQYFGPGTRLTVT.

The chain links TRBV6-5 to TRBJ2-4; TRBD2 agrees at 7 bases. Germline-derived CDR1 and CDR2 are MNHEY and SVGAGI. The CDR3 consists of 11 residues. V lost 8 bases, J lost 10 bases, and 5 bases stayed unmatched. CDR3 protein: CASGRDGIQYF. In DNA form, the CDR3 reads TGTGCCAGCGGGAGGGACGGAATTCAGTACTTC.

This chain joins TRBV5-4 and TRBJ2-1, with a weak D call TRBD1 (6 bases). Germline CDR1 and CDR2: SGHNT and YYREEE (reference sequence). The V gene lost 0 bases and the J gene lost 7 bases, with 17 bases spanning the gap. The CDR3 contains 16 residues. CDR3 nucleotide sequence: TGTGCCAGCAGCTTGGCGTTCGGCAGGGGTAGGAATGAGCAGTTCTTC. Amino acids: CASSLAFGRGRNEQFF.

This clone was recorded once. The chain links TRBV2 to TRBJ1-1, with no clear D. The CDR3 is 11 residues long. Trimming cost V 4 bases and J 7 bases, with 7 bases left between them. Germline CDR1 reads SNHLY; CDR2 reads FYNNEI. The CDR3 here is CASSAWVEAFF. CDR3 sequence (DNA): TGTGCCAGCAGTGCATGGGTTGAAGCTTTCTTT.